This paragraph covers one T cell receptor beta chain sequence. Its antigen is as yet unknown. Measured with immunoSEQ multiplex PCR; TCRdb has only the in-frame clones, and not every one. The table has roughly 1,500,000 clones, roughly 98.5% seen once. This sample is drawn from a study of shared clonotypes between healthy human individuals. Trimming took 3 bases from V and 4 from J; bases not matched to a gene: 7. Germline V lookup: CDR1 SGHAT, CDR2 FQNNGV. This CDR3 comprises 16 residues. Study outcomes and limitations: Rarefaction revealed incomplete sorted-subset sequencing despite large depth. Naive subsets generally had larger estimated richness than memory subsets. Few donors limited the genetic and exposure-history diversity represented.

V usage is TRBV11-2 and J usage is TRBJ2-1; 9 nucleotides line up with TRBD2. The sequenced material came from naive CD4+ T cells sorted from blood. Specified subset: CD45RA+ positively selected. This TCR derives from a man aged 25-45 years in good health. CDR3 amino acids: CASSFERREGYNEQFF. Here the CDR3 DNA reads TGTGCCAGCAGCTTTGAGCGGCGGGAGGGTTACAATGAGCAGTTCTTC.